This T cell receptor (beta chain) was recorded in a study of CXCR3-negative and CXCR3-positive naive CD8 T cells. Study overall: The libraries yielded 110 million to 150 million TRB reads, about 1.5 +/- 0.3 million each.

The CDR3 length is 15 residues. Germline-derived CDR1 and CDR2 are SEHNR and FQNEAQ (reference sequence). CD8+ T cell subsets were each sorted in triplicate, 300,000 to 350,000 cells apiece. The authors gated naive CD8+ T cells as CD45RO-CCR7+CD27+CD95-. A note on this clonotype: Its antigen is still unknown.

Findings and caveats of the study: In both naive subsets diversity was comparably high, whereas memory CD8+ cells showed much lower diversity.

5' RACE with UMI labels generated the TRB cDNA libraries. Reprocessing the 5' RACE reads, TCRdb reports a single entry for every CDR3 protein and omits DNA. Its clone listing holds about 46,000 distinct CDR3 sequences. Sequenced material: naive CXCR3- CD8+ T cells from blood. Stated subset: CD45RO-CCR7+CD27+CD95- naive CD8+ T cells lacking CXCR3 (TNR3-). This receptor was obtained from a human donor in good health. Some clones in this sample may be carry-over from other donors' samples. The chain uses TRBV7-9 and TRBJ2-5; TCRdb calls TRBD1, which cannot be checked without DNA. This CDR3 is CASSSGTGPGETQYF.